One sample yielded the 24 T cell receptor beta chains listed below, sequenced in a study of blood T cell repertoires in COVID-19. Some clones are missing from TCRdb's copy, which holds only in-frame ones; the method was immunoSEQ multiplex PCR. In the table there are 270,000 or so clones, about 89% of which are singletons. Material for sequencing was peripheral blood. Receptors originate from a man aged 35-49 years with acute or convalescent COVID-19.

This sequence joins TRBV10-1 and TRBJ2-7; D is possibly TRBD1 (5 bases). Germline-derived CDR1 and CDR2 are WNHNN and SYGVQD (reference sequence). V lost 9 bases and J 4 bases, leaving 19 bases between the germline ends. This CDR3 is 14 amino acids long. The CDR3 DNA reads TGCGCCAGGGCCCGAGAGACAGACCCTTACGAGCAGTACTTC. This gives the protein CARARETDPYEQYF.

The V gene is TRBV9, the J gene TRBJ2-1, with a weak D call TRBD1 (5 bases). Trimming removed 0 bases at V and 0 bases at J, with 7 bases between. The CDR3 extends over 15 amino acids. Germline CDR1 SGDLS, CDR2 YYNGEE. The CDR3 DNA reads TGTGCCAGCAGCGTAGAGGGGAACTCCTACAATGAGCAGTTCTTC. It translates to CASSVEGNSYNEQFF.

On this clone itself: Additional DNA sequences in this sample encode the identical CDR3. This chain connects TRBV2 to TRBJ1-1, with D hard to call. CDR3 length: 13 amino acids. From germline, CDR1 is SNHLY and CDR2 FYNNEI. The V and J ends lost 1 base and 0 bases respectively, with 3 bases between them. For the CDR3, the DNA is TGTGCCAGCAGTGAAGGGCTGAACACTGAAGCTTTCTTT. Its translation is CASSEGLNTEAFF.

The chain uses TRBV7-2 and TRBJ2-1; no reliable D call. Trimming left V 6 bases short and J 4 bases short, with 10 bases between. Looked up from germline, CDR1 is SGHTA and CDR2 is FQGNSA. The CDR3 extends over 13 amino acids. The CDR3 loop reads CASRTGGYNEQFF. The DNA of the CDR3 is TGTGCCAGCAGGACGGGTGGATACAATGAGCAGTTCTTC. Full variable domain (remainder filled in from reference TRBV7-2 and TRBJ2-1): GAGVSQSPSNKVTEKGKDVELRCDPISGHTALYWYRQSLGQGLEFLIYFQGNSAPDKSGLPSDRFSAERTGGSVSTLTIQRTQQEDSAVYLCASRTGGYNEQFFGPGTRLTVL.

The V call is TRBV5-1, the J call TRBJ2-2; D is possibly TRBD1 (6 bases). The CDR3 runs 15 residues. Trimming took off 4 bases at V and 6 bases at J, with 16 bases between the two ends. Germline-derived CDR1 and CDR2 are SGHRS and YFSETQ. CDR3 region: CASSPVPGHSGELFF. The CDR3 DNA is TGCGCCAGCAGCCCGGTCCCGGGACACTCCGGGGAGCTGTTTTTT.

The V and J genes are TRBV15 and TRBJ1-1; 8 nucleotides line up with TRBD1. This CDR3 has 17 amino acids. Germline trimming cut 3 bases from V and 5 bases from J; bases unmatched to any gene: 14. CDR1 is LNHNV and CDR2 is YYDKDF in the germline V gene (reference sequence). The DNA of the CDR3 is TGTGCCACCAGCAGTGACCGTCACAGGGGGGTAAGAACTGAAGCTTTCTTT. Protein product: CATSSDRHRGVRTEAFF.

The CDR3 coding sequence is TGTGCCAGCAGCAGAGGGGGTAACTATGGCTACACCTTC. Encoded protein: CASSRGGNYGYTF. The V call is TRBV5-4, the J call TRBJ1-2, with a tentative D call TRBD1 (6 bases). This CDR3 spans 13 amino acids. CDR1 is SGHNT, CDR2 YYREEE, per germline (reference sequence). V lost 4 bases, J lost 1 base, and 8 bases lay in between.

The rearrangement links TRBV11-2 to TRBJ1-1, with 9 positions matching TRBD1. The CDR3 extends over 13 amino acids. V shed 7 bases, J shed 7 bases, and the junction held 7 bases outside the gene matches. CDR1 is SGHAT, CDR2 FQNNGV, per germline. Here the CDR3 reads CASILDRGHEAFF. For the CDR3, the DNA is TGTGCCAGCATCCTGGACAGGGGACATGAAGCTTTCTTT.

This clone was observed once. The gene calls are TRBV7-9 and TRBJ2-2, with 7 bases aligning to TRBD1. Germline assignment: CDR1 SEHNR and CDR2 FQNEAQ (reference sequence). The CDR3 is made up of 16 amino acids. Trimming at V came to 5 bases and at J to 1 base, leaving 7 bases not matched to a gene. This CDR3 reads CASSPSRQGNTGELFF. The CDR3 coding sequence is TGTGCCAGCAGCCCTTCTCGACAGGGGAACACCGGGGAGCTGTTTTTT. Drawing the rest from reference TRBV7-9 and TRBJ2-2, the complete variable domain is DTGVSQNPRHKITKRGQNVTFRCDPISEHNRLYWYRQTLGQGPEFLTYFQNEAQLEKSRLLSDRFSAERPKGSFSTLEIQRTEQGDSAMYLCASSPSRQGNTGELFFGEGSRLTVL.

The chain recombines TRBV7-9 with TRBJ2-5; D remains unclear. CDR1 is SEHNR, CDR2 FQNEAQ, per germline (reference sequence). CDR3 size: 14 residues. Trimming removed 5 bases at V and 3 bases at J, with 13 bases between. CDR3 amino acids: CASSQNSGKETQYF. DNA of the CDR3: TGTGCCAGCAGCCAAAATTCAGGAAAAGAGACCCAGTACTTC.

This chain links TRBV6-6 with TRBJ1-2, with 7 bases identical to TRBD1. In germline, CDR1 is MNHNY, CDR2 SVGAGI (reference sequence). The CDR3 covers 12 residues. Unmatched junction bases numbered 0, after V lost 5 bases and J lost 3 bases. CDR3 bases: TGTGCCAGCAGTCAGGGGGACTATGGCTACACCTTC. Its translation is CASSQGDYGYTF.

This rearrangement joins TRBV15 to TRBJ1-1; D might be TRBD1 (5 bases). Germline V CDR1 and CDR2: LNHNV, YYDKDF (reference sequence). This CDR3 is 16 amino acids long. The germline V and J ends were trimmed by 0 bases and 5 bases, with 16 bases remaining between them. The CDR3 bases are TGTGCCACCAGCAGAGAGGGGCAGGGAAGGGGAACTGAAGCTTTCTTT. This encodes CATSREGQGRGTEAFF.

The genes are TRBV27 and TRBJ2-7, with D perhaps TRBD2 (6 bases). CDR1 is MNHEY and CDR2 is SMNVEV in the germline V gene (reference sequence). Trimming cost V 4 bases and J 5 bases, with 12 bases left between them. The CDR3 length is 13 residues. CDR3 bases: TGTGCCAGCAGTTGGGGGGTTCGGAACGAGCAGTACTTC. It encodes CASSWGVRNEQYF.

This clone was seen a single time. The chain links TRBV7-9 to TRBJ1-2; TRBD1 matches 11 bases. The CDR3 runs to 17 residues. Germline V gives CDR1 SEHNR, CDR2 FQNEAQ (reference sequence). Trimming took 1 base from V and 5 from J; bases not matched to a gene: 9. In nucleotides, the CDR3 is TGTGCCAGCAGCTTAGGGACAGGGGGCGCGGATTGGTATGGCTACACCTTC. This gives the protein CASSLGTGGADWYGYTF.

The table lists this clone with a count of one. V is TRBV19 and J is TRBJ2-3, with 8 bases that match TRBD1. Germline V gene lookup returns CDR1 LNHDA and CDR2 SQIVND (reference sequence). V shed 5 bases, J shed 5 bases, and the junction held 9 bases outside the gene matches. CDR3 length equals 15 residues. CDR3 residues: CASSPLDRGVDTQYF. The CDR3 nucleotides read TGTGCCAGTAGTCCTCTAGACAGGGGAGTAGATACGCAGTATTTT.

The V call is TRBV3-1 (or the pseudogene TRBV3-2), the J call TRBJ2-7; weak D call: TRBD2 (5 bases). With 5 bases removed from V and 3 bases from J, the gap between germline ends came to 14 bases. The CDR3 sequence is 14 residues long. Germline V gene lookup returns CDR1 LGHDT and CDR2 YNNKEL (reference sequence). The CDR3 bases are TGTGCCAGCAGCTCTCAAAGCGGTTTCTACGAGCAGTACTTC. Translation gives CASSSQSGFYEQYF.

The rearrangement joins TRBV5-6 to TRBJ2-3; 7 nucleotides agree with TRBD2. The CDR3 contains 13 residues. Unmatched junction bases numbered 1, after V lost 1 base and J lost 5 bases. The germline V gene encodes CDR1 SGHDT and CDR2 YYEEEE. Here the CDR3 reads CASSLREGDTQYF. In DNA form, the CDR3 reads TGTGCCAGCAGCTTGAGGGAGGGAGATACGCAGTATTTT.

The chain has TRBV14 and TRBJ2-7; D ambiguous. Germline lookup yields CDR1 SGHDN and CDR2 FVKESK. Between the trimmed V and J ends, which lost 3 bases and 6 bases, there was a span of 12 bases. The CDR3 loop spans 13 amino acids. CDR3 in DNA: TGTGCCAGCAGCCAGCACCTAGGTAGCGAGCAGTACTTC. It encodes CASSQHLGSEQYF.

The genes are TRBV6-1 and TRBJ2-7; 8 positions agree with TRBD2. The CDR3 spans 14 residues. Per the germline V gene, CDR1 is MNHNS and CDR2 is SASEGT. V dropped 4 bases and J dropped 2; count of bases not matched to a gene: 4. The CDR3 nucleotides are TGTGCCAGCAGTGTAGCGGGGCCGCCCTACGAGCAGTACTTC. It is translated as CASSVAGPPYEQYF.

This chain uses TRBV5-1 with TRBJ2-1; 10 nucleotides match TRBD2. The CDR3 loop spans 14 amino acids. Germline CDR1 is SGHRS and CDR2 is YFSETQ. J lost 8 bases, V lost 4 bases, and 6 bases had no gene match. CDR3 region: CASSPAGGRDEQFF. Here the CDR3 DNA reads TGCGCCAGCAGCCCAGCGGGGGGGCGAGATGAGCAGTTCTTC.

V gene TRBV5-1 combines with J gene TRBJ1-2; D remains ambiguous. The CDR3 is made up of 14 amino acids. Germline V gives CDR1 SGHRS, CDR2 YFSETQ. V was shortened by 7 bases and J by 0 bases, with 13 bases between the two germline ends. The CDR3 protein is CASRPEATNYGYTF. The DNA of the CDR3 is TGCGCCAGCCGCCCGGAGGCCACTAACTATGGCTACACCTTC.

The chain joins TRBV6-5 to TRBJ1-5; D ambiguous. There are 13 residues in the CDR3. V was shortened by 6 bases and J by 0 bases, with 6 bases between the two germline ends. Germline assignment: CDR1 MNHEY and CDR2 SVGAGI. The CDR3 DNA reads TGTGCCAGCAGCGAGTATAGCAATCAGCCCCAGCATTTT. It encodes CASSEYSNQPQHF.

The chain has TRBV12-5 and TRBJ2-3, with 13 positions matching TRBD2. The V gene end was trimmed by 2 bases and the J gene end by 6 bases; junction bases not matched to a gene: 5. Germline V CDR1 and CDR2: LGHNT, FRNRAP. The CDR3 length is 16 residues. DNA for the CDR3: TGTGCTAGTGGTTTGTCCCAGACTAGCGGGGGGGATACGCAGTATTTT. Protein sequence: CASGLSQTSGGDTQYF.

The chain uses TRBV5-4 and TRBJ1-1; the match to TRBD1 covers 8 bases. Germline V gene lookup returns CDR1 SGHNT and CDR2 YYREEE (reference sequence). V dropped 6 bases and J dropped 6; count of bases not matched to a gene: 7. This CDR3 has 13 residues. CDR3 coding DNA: TGTGCCAGCATCAAGGACAGGGCCTCTGAAGCTTTCTTT. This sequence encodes CASIKDRASEAFF.